The T cell receptor beta chain under discussion was sequenced for a study of low-dose radiotherapy and immunotherapy resistance in tumors. Study overall: The regimen for patients comprised intravenous nivolumab 240 mg every two weeks plus intravenous ipilimumab 1 mg/kg every six weeks. Patients were on oral aspirin 300 mg taken daily for four cycles from cycle 1 day 1.

Covering alpha and beta chains, TRAV- and TRBV-specific primers were used for the first-strand cDNA. TCRs underwent 20 PCR cycles of amplification with a constant-region primer and V-primer adapter. mRNA that had been isolated underwent amplification through in vitro transcription. In TCRdb, the reads were re-called with MiXCR into one record per CDR3 protein. Counted here are tens of thousands of distinct CDR3 sequences, more than 20% occurring once; the ten biggest clones make up roughly 7%. The trim removed 3 bases at V and 1 base at J, leaving 4 bases unmatched. CDR3 length equals 16 residues. CDR1 is MNHNS, CDR2 SASEGT, per germline. Regarding time point: before trial treatment. Along with nivolumab and ipilimumab, donors received aspirin, low-dose cyclophosphamide and low-dose radiotherapy. This clonotype has ten or more counts.

Sequenced here: PBMCs, sampled before treatment. V usage is TRBV6-1 and J usage is TRBJ1-5; 9 bases align to TRBD1. This TCR came from a male donor with rectosigmoid adenocarcinoma. This CDR3 is CASSDGTGKSNQPQHF. The CDR3 DNA follows: TGTGCCAGCAGTGACGGGACAGGGAAAAGCAATCAGCCCCAGCATTTT.